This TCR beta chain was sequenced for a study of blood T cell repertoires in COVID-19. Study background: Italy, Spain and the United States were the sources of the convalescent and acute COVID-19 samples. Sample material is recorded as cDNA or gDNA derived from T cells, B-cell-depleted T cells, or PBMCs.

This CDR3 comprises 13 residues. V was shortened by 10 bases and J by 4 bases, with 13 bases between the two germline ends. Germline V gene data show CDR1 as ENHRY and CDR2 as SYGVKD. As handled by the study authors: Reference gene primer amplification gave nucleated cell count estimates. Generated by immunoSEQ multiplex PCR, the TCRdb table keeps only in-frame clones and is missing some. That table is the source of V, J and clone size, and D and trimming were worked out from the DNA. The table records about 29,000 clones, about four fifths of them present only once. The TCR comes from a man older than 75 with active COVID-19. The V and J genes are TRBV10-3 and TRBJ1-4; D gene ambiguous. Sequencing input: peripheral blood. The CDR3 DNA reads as TGTGCCACGAGGTCCGGGGATAATGAAAAACTGTTTTTT. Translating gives CATRSGDNEKLFF.